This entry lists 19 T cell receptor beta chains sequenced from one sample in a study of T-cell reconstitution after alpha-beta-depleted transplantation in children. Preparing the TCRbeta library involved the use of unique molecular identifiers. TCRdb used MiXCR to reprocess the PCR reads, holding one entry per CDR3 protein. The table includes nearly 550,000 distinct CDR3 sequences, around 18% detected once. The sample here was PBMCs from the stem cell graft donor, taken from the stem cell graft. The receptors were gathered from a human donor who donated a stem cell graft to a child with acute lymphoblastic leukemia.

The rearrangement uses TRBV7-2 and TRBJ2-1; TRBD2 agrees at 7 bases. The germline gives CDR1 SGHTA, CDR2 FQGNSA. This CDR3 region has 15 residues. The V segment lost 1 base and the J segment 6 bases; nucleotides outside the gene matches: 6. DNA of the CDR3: TGTGCCAGCAGCTTAGTTGCGGGAGTAAGCAATGAGCAGTTCTTC. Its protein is CASSLVAGVSNEQFF.

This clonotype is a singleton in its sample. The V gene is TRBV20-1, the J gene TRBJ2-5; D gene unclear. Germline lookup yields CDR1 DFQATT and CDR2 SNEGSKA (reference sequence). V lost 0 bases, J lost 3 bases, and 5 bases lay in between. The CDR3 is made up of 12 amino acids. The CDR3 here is CSAREAEETQYF. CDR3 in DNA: TGCAGTGCTAGAGAGGCAGAAGAGACCCAGTACTTC.

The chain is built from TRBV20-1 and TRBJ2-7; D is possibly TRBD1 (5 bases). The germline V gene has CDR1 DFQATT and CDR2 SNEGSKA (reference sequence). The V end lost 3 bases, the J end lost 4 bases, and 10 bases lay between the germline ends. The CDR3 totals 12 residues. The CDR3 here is CSASSQEYEQYF. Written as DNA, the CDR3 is TGCAGTGCTAGCTCACAGGAATACGAGCAGTACTTC.

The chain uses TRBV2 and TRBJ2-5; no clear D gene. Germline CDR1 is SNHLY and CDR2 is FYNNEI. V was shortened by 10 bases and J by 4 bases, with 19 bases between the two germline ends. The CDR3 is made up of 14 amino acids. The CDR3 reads CAIRTGPTGETQYF. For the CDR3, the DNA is TGTGCCATAAGAACCGGGCCCACGGGAGAGACCCAGTACTTC.

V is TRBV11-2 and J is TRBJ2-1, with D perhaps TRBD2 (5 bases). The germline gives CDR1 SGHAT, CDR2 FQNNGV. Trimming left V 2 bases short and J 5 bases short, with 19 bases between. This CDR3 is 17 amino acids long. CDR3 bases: TGTGCCAGCAGCTTACCGGTCACGCTTGACTACAACAATGAGCAGTTCTTC. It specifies CASSLPVTLDYNNEQFF.

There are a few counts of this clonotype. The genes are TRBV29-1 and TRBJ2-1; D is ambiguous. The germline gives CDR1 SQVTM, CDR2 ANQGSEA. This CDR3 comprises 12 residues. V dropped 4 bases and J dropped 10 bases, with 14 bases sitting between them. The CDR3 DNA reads TGCAGCGTTGTTAACGAGAAAGGGGAGCAGTTCTTC. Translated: CSVVNEKGEQFF.

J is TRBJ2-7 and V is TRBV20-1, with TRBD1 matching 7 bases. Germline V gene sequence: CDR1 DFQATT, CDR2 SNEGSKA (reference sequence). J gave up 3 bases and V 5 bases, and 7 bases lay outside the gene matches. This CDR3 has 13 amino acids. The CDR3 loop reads CSALTGTDYEQYF. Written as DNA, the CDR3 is TGCAGTGCTCTTACAGGGACAGACTACGAGCAGTACTTC.

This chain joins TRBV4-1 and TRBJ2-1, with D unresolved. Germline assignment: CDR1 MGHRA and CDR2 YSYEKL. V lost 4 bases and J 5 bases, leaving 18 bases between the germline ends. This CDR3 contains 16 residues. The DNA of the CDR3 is TGCGCCAGCAGCCCCAACGTGGGCGCGGTAAACAATGAGCAGTTCTTC. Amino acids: CASSPNVGAVNNEQFF.

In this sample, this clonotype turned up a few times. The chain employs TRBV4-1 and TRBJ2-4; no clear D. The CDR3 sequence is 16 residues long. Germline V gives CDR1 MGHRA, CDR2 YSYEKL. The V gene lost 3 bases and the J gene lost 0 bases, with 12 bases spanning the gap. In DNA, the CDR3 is TGCGCCAGCAGCCAGTCGGACCGACTAGCCAAAAACATTCAGTACTTC. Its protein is CASSQSDRLAKNIQYF.

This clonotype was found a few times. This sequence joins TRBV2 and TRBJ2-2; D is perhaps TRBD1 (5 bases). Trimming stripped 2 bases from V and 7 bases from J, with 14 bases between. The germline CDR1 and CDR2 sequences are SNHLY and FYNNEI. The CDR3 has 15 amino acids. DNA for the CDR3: TGTGCCAGCAGTGAATTCTGGCAGGGCGGCGGGGAGCTGTTTTTT. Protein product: CASSEFWQGGGELFF.

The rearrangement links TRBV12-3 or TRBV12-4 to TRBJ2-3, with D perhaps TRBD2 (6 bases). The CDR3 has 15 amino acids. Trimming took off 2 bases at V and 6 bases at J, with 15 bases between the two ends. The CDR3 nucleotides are TGTGCCAGCAGTTTAATTGCGGGACGGCACGATACGCAGTATTTT. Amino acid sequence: CASSLIAGRHDTQYF.

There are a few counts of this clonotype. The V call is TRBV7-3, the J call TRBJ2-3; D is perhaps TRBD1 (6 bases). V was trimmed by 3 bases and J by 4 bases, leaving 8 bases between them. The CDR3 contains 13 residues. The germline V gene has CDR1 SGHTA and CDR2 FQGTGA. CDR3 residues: CASSFKGADTQYF. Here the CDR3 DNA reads TGTGCCAGCAGCTTTAAGGGGGCAGATACGCAGTATTTT.

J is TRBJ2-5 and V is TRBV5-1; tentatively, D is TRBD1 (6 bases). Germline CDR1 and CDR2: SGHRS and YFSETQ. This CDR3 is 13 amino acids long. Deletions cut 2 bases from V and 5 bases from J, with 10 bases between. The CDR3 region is CASSLWGHETQYF. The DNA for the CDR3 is TGCGCCAGCAGCTTATGGGGGCATGAGACCCAGTACTTC.

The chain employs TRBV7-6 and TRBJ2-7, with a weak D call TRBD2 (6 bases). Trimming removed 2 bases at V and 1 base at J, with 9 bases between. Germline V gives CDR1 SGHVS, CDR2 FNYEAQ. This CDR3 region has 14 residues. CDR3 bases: TGTGCCAGCAGCTTAATAGCGGTTTCCTACGAGCAGTACTTC. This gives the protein CASSLIAVSYEQYF.

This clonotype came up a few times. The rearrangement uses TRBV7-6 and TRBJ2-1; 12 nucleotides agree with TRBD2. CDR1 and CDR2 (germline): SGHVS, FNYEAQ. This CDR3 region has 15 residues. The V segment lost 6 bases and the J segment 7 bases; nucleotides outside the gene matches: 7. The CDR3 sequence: CASSRLAGAGNEQFF. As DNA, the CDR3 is TGTGCCAGCAGTCGACTAGCGGGAGCTGGGAATGAGCAGTTCTTC.

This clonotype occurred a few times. The CDR3: CASNPTRDTVTAGELFF. The CDR3 DNA is TGCGCCAGCAACCCTACCCGGGACACAGTAACAGCCGGGGAGCTGTTTTTT. The genes are TRBV5-1 and TRBJ2-2, with D maybe TRBD1 (6 bases). Per the germline V gene, CDR1 is SGHRS and CDR2 is YFSETQ. V gave up 6 bases and J gave up 6 bases, with 24 bases separating them. The CDR3 spans 17 residues.

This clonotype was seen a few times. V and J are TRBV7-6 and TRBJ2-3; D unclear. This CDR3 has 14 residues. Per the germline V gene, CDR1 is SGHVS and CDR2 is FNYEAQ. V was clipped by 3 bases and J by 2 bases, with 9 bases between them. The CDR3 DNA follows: TGTGCCAGCAGCTTCGGTGGCTTCACAGATACGCAGTATTTT. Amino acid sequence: CASSFGGFTDTQYF.

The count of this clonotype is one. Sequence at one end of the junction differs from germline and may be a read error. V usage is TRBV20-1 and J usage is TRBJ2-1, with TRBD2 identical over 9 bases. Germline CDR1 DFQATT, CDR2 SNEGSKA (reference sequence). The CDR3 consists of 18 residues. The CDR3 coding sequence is TGCTGTGCTAGATATGACCAGGGGCGGGAGGGTTCCTACAATGAGCAGTTCTTC. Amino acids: CCARYDQGREGSYNEQFF.

Here the CDR3 DNA reads TGTGCCAGCAGCTTACGGACAGCGATGAAGGCTGAAGCTTTCTTT. Translated, it gives CASSLRTAMKAEAFF. V gene TRBV7-9 combines with J gene TRBJ1-1; D may be TRBD1 (6 bases). The CDR3 spans 15 residues. V dropped 2 bases and J dropped 6 bases, with 16 bases sitting between them. The germline V gene has CDR1 SEHNR and CDR2 FQNEAQ (reference sequence).